This is a list of T cell receptor beta chains from one sample in a study of blood T cells in healthy people across ages. TCRdb re-called the 5' RACE reads with MiXCR, one entry per CDR3 protein. The data show 1.8 million or so distinct CDR3 sequences, with about 39% seen just once and under 30% held by the top ten. Input material: blood. All receptors derive from a human donor in good health. Both conserved end residues are part of each CDR3. D genes are given only for firm matches. Expanded clones get a size class; other rows say once, few or many, or leave the size out.

D gene	V gene	clone size	J gene	CDR3 DNA	CDR3 protein
.	TRBV27	.	TRBJ2-7	TGTGCCAGCAGTCATACCCGAGGGGTCCCCTACGAGCAGTACTTC	CASSHTRGVPYEQYF
.	TRBV20-1	few	TRBJ2-7	TGCAGTGCTAGTAGGGACGGAGCCTACGAGCAGTACTTC	CSASRDGAYEQYF
.	TRBV24-1	.	TRBJ1-2	TGTGCCACCAGTGGCAGGGATTTCTATGGCTACACCTTC	CATSGRDFYGYTF
.	TRBV6-6	once	TRBJ2-6	TGTGCCAGCAGTTACGAGGGCTCTGGAGCCAACGTCCTGACTTTC	CASSYEGSGANVLTF
.	TRBV6-6	few	TRBJ2-3	TGTGCCAGCAGTTGGGGCAGAATCACAGATACGCAGTATTTT	CASSWGRITDTQYF
.	TRBV29-1	.	TRBJ1-2	TGCAGCGTTGAAGACCGGAGACAGGCAGATGGCTACACCTTC	CSVEDRRQADGYTF
TRBD1	TRBV20-1	many	TRBJ2-3	TGCAGTGCTAGGCGAACAGGGGGTGCAGATACGCAGTATTTT	CSARRTGGADTQYF
.	TRBV11-2	few	TRBJ2-5	TGTGCCAGCAGCTTACCCGGGGGCAAGGAAGAGACCCAGTACTTC	CASSLPGGKEETQYF
.	TRBV7-9	.	TRBJ1-2	TGTGCCAGCAGCGACAGATCGCGCTCCTATGGCTACACCTTC	CASSDRSRSYGYTF
TRBD1	TRBV7-2	.	TRBJ2-1	TGTGCTAGCAGAGCCAGGGGGCCCTCGGGCAATGAGCAGTTCTTC	CASRARGPSGNEQFF
TRBD1	TRBV20-1	few	TRBJ1-2	TGCTATTGGGGGGGCAGGGGGCAGAGTTCCTCACACTATGGCTACACCTTC	CYWGGRGQSSSHYGYTF
.	TRBV11-3	.	TRBJ2-6	TGTACCAGCAGCTTAGATCTTCCTTTAACAGGGACTGGGGCCAGCGTCCTGACTTTC	CTSSLDLPLTGTGASVLTF
.	TRBV3-1	.	TRBJ2-5	TGTGCCAGCAGCGACCGACAGGGACTTTACCAAGAGACCCAGTACTTC	CASSDRQGLYQETQYF
TRBD1	TRBV20-1	.	TRBJ2-1	TGCAGTGCTGGATACCCGGGACAGGGCTACAATGAGCAGTTCTTC	CSAGYPGQGYNEQFF
TRBD1	TRBV11-2	.	TRBJ2-1	TGTGCCAGCAGCTTGGACAGGGGGTTGCACAATGAGCAGTTCTTC	CASSLDRGLHNEQFF
TRBD1	TRBV7-3	.	TRBJ1-2	TGTGCCAGCAGCCCTCAGGGGGATCTTAACTATGGCTACACCTTC	CASSPQGDLNYGYTF
TRBD1	TRBV6-1	.	TRBJ2-1	TGTGCCAGCAGTGGACCAGGGGGCGCAGCCTACAATGAGCAGTTCTTC	CASSGPGGAAYNEQFF
TRBD2	TRBV2	.	TRBJ2-5	TGTGCCTGCAGCCCCTTGGGGGGGGAGACCCAGTACTTC	CACSPLGGETQYF
.	TRBV7-8	many	TRBJ1-5	TGTGCCAGCAGTCCTTTGGGCTTGCAAAGTGGCCAGCCCCAGCATTTT	CASSPLGLQSGQPQHF
.	TRBV29-1	many	TRBJ2-1	TGCAGCGTTGAAGATCTTCCCAGATACAATGAGCAGTTCTTC	CSVEDLPRYNEQFF
TRBD2	TRBV5-1	few	TRBJ2-4	TGCGCCAGCAGCTTGATAGGGAGCGGGGTTTCCTACAATGAGCAGTACTTC	CASSLIGSGVSYNEQYF
TRBD2	TRBV7-6	few	TRBJ2-3	TGTGCCAGCAGCCGCGGCAGCGGGGGGGCCGCAGATACGCAGTATTTT	CASSRGSGGAADTQYF
.	TRBV15	few	TRBJ1-4	TGTGCCACCAGCAGAGATCGTAACAGGAATGAAAAACTGTTTTTT	CATSRDRNRNEKLFF
.	TRBV4-2	.	TRBJ2-1	TGTGCCAGCAGCCTGACTAATTTGGGTGAGCAGTTCTTC	CASSLTNLGEQFF
.	TRBV27	few	TRBJ2-6	TGTGCCAGCAGTTTAAAAGGAACGGGTTCTGGGGCCAACGTCCTGACTTTC	CASSLKGTGSGANVLTF
.	TRBV7-2	.	TRBJ2-3	TGTGCCAGCAGCACAGAGAGACTAGGATGGGGAACAGATACGCAGTATTTT	CASSTERLGWGTDTQYF
TRBD2	TRBV7-2	few	TRBJ2-4	TGTGCCAGCAGCTCCCCCCGCTTGACTAGCGGGGTGAGCTACAATGAGCAGTACTTC	CASSSPRLTSGVSYNEQYF
TRBD2	TRBV2	.	TRBJ2-1	TGTGCCAGCAGGCGGGGAGGGGCGGTCTACAATGAGCAGTTCTTC	CASRRGGAVYNEQFF
TRBD1	TRBV2	.	TRBJ1-5	TGTGCCAGCAGTGCTGACAGGGGGGGTCAGCCCCAGCATTTT	CASSADRGGQPQHF
.	TRBV7-2	once	TRBJ1-1	TGTGCCAGCAGCTATACATATGGGGGGAACACTGAAGCTTTCTTT	CASSYTYGGNTEAFF
.	TRBV12-3/TRBV12-4	.	TRBJ2-3	TGTGCCAGCAGTTTAGAGCTCCTGGGTACGCAGTATTTT	CASSLELLGTQYF
.	TRBV5-6	few	TRBJ1-2	TGTGCCAGCAGCCCGGGACTTCCCTATGGCTACACCTTC	CASSPGLPYGYTF
TRBD2	TRBV19	few	TRBJ2-1	TGTGCCAATAAGGTAGCGGGGGGGCTAGGCTACAATGAGCAGTTCTTC	CANKVAGGLGYNEQFF
TRBD1	TRBV12-3/TRBV12-4	.	TRBJ2-3	TGTGCCAGCTGTCACAGGGGTGGTATAGATACGCAGTATTTT	CASCHRGGIDTQYF
TRBD1	TRBV29-1	.	TRBJ2-7	TGCAGCGTACTGACAGGGGGTCGATACGAGCAGTACTTC	CSVLTGGRYEQYF
.	TRBV7-6	.	TRBJ2-7	TGTGCCAGCAGCTTAATAGTAGGCCCGTCCTCAAATTACGAGCAGTACTTC	CASSLIVGPSSNYEQYF
TRBD2	TRBV3-1	few	TRBJ2-1	TGTGCCAGCAGCCTGCTAGCGGGGGGGCTCTACAATGAGCAGTTCTTC	CASSLLAGGLYNEQFF
.	TRBV28	.	TRBJ2-1	TGTGCCAGCAGTTTATCGGTGGTCAATGAGCAGTTCTTC	CASSLSVVNEQFF
.	TRBV10-3	few	TRBJ2-7	TGTGCCATCAGGGAGAACAGGGATAACGAGCAGTACTTC	CAIRENRDNEQYF
.	TRBV6-5	.	TRBJ2-1	TGTGCCAGCAGTTACAACAGCCTAGAGCAGTTCTTC	CASSYNSLEQFF
TRBD2	TRBV20-1	few	TRBJ2-3	TGCAGTGCTAGCCCAACTAGCGGGGGCACAGATACGCAGTATTTT	CSASPTSGGTDTQYF
.	TRBV7-9	.	TRBJ2-1	TGTGCCAGCAGCTTAGTAAGCCTGTACAATGAGCAGTTCTTC	CASSLVSLYNEQFF
.	TRBV27	many	TRBJ2-1	TGTGCCAGCAGTTGGGGGGGCCGCAATGAGCAGTTCTTC	CASSWGGRNEQFF
.	TRBV5-6	.	TRBJ1-6	TGTGCCAGCGGCTTGGCTAATGATTCACCCCTCCACTTT	CASGLANDSPLHF
.	TRBV4-2	few	TRBJ2-7	TGTGCCAGCAGCCAAGTAGGCCGCTCCTACGAGCAGTACTTC	CASSQVGRSYEQYF
.	TRBV20-1	.	TRBJ2-7	TGCAGTGCTAGAGGTCTCGGGCAAGCCCCCTACGAGCAGTACTTC	CSARGLGQAPYEQYF
.	TRBV10-2	.	TRBJ2-1	TGCGCCAGTAACCCCCTAGCTGCGGACTACAATGAGCAGTTCTTC	CASNPLAADYNEQFF
TRBD1	TRBV11-2	few	TRBJ1-2	TGTGCCAGCAGCAAAGGACAGGGTTGGGGTGGCTACACCTTC	CASSKGQGWGGYTF